Reported below is one T cell receptor beta chain. CDR1 and CDR2 (germline): LGHDT, YNNKEL (reference sequence). CDR3 length: 15 amino acids. Trimming pared 1 base from V and 7 bases from J, leaving 14 bases between. The repertoire was sequenced with immunoSEQ multiplex PCR; TCRdb's copy has only in-frame clones and lacks some. The repertoire has about 120,000 clones, approximately 93% of them found once; the top ten carry approximately 4.8%. These data come from a study of T cell responses to AZD1222 COVID-19 vaccine. The sequence was obtained from an adult in good health. The chain is built from TRBV3-1 (or the pseudogene TRBV3-2) and TRBJ2-1; possibly TRBD1 or TRBD2 for D (5 bases each). Sequenced material: peripheral blood, taken on day 0 of AZD1222 vaccination. Here the CDR3 DNA reads TGTGCCAGCAGCCAAGGAGGGGCCGGGTGGAATGAGCAGTTCTTC. As protein: CASSQGGAGWNEQFF.